The 29 T cell receptor beta chains below all came from one sample that was sequenced in a study of multiple sclerosis patients with progressive multifocal leukoencephalopathy. Generated by immunoSEQ multiplex PCR, the TCRdb table keeps only in-frame clones and is missing some. This table has about 30,000 clones, just under 90% appearing once. Specified time point: more than five months of natalizumab therapy. The sample was PBMCs, taken from a patient treated with natalizumab. These receptors originate from a human donor with multiple sclerosis.

This chain joins TRBV6-1 and TRBJ2-7; D not certain. Germline assignment: CDR1 MNHNS and CDR2 SASEGT. This CDR3 has 14 amino acids. Trimming cost V 5 bases and J 3 bases, with 14 bases left between them. In DNA, the CDR3 is TGTGCCAGCAGTACAAGGTCATTCCGCTACGAGCAGTACTTC. It translates to CASSTRSFRYEQYF.

This chain links TRBV19 with TRBJ1-2; D is uncertain. The CDR3 extends over 15 amino acids. V was pared by 4 bases and J by 0 bases, with 12 bases between. CDR1 is LNHDA, CDR2 SQIVND, per germline (reference sequence). The CDR3 nucleotides are TGTGCCAGTAGTAACGGGCTCGGATCTAACTATGGCTACACCTTC. This codes for CASSNGLGSNYGYTF.

This chain uses TRBV11-2 with TRBJ1-2; 10 bases are shared with TRBD1. Germline CDR1 is SGHAT and CDR2 is FQNNGV. The CDR3 has 14 residues. With V trimmed by 4 bases and J by 4 bases, 3 bases remained unmatched. CDR3: CASSYRTGGYGYTF. Written as DNA, the CDR3 is TGTGCCAGCAGCTACCGGACAGGGGGCTATGGCTACACCTTC.

The V call is TRBV9, the J call TRBJ2-7; 7 nucleotides agree with TRBD2. J gave up 4 bases and V 3 bases, and 10 bases lay outside the gene matches. The CDR3 is made up of 15 amino acids. Germline values: CDR1 SGDLS, CDR2 YYNGEE. CDR3 loop: CASSASFRGSYEQYF. The CDR3 bases are TGTGCCAGCAGCGCCTCCTTCCGCGGGAGTTACGAGCAGTACTTC.

CDR3 amino acids: CASSVVNSWGYTF. DNA of the CDR3: TGTGCCAGCAGCGTAGTAAATTCCTGGGGCTACACCTTC. The chain joins TRBV9 to TRBJ1-2, with unresolved D. Germline V lookup: CDR1 SGDLS, CDR2 YYNGEE. The V and J ends lost 0 bases and 8 bases respectively, with 11 bases between them. The CDR3 has 13 residues. Filled out from reference TRBV9 and TRBJ1-2, the complete variable domain reads DSGVTQTPKHLITATGQRVTLRCSPRSGDLSVYWYQQSLDQGLQFLIQYYNGEERAKGNILERFSAQQFPDLHSELNLSSLELGDSALYFCASSVVNSWGYTFGSGTRLTVV.

The sample holds one count of this clone. The gene calls are TRBV6-6 and TRBJ1-5, with D maybe TRBD1 (5 bases). CDR1 is MNHNY and CDR2 is SVGAGI in the germline V gene (reference sequence). There are 15 residues in the CDR3. V was pared by 7 bases and J by 1 base, with 14 bases between. Here the CDR3 reads CASTMGRVSNQPQHF. In DNA, the CDR3 is TGTGCCAGCACCATGGGCAGGGTAAGCAATCAGCCCCAGCATTTT.

The CDR3 DNA reads as TGCAGCGTTGAAGAAACGACAGGGATCAGGGGCGAGCAGTACTTC. This translates into CSVEETTGIRGEQYF. V and J are TRBV29-1 and TRBJ2-7, with TRBD1 identical over 7 bases. Germline V gene data show CDR1 as SQVTM and CDR2 as ANQGSEA. The V gene end was trimmed by 0 bases and the J gene end by 6 bases; junction bases not matched to a gene: 11. This CDR3 comprises 15 residues.

A single count supports this clone. The V call is TRBV19, the J call TRBJ2-2; a weak D match, TRBD1 (6 bases). The V and J ends lost 3 bases and 4 bases respectively, with 12 bases between them. The CDR3 sequence is 15 residues long. From germline, CDR1 is LNHDA and CDR2 SQIVND (reference sequence). CDR3 region: CASSMGHISTGELFF. CDR3 in DNA: TGTGCCAGTAGTATGGGACACATAAGCACCGGGGAGCTGTTTTTT.

The V call is TRBV6-4, the J call TRBJ1-5; D gene ambiguous. CDR3 length: 15 amino acids. CDR1 is MRHNA and CDR2 is SNTAGT in the germline V gene. The V end lost 5 bases, the J end lost 5 bases, and 16 bases lay between the germline ends. CDR3 in DNA: TGTGCCAGCAGTTCCTCCGGCGGCTGGGATCAGCCCCAGCATTTT. Translated: CASSSSGGWDQPQHF.

The rearrangement links TRBV28 to TRBJ2-2, with D possibly matching TRBD2 (7 bases). With 7 bases removed from V and 3 bases from J, the gap between germline ends came to 18 bases. The germline CDR1 and CDR2 sequences are MDHEN and SYDVKM. This CDR3 spans 16 amino acids. The CDR3 protein is CASTRGGGADTGELFF. In DNA, the CDR3 is TGTGCCAGCACCCGAGGGGGGGGAGCGGACACCGGGGAGCTGTTTTTT.

The chain carries TRBV6-5 and TRBJ2-5, with a weak D call TRBD2 (5 bases). The CDR3 covers 16 residues. The germline gives CDR1 MNHEY, CDR2 SVGAGI. V lost 4 bases, J lost 1 base, and 16 bases lay in between. For the CDR3, the DNA is TGTGCCAGCAGTTGGAGAGGGATTTCGGGCCAAGAGACCCAGTACTTC. This codes for CASSWRGISGQETQYF.

The rearrangement links TRBV4-3 to TRBJ2-1, with TRBD2 matching 9 bases. Trimming at V came to 1 base and at J to 9 bases, leaving 7 bases not matched to a gene. CDR1 is LGHNA and CDR2 is YSLEER in the germline V gene. This CDR3 is built from 15 residues. DNA of the CDR3: TGCGCCAGCAGCCAAGGAGCGGGGGGATCTTTTGAGCAGTTCTTC. Translation gives CASSQGAGGSFEQFF.

The CDR3, as DNA: TGTGCCAGCAGCTTATTCAGGGGGCAAGCTTTCTTT. Translation: CASSLFRGQAFF. The chain employs TRBV11-2 and TRBJ1-1; TRBD1 matches at 8 bases. The V gene's germline CDR1 is SGHAT and CDR2 FQNNGV. The CDR3 contains 12 residues. Trimming cost V 2 bases and J 9 bases; bases outside gene matches: 2.

As DNA, the CDR3 is TGTGCCACCAGCGGTGGGCAGGGGCGAACAGATACGCAGTATTTT. This translates into CATSGGQGRTDTQYF. The chain recombines TRBV15 with TRBJ2-3, with D possibly being TRBD1 (6 bases). Germline V lookup: CDR1 LNHNV, CDR2 YYDKDF (reference sequence). The CDR3 consists of 15 residues. V dropped 5 bases and J dropped 3 bases, with 15 bases sitting between them.

The chain links TRBV9 to TRBJ1-1; no reliable D call. Per the germline V gene, CDR1 is SGDLS and CDR2 is YYNGEE. V lost 4 bases and J 2 bases, leaving 9 bases between the germline ends. This CDR3 has 13 residues. In DNA, the CDR3 is TGTGCCAGCAGCCCGGAGATTAACACTGAAGCTTTCTTT. This codes for CASSPEINTEAFF.

The chain employs TRBV7-9 and TRBJ2-3; the D is unclear. Trimming left V 5 bases short and J 2 bases short, with 14 bases between. The CDR3 consists of 15 residues. Per germline, CDR1 SEHNR and CDR2 FQNEAQ (reference sequence). The CDR3 region is CASSERVGFTDTQYF. In DNA, the CDR3 is TGTGCCAGCAGCGAAAGGGTGGGATTCACAGATACGCAGTATTTT.

The chain joins TRBV6-5 to TRBJ1-2; D is perhaps TRBD1 (6 bases). In germline, CDR1 is MNHEY, CDR2 SVGAGI. Trimming stripped 8 bases from V and 4 bases from J, with 17 bases between. The CDR3 loop spans 14 amino acids. The CDR3 reads CASGRGRAFYGYTF. DNA of the CDR3: TGTGCCAGCGGCCGGGGGCGAGCATTCTATGGCTACACCTTC.

CDR3 DNA: TGTGCCAGTGCCTCGGACAGGGATGGTAAGCCCCAGCATTTT. Translated: CASASDRDGKPQHF. The V and J genes are TRBV19 and TRBJ1-5; TRBD1 aligns across 8 bases. CDR1 LNHDA and CDR2 SQIVND come from the germline V gene (reference sequence). V shed 8 bases and J 8 bases; nucleotides not matched to a gene: 11. This CDR3 is built from 14 residues.

This chain joins TRBV4-3 and TRBJ2-5, with D unclear. Per the germline V gene, CDR1 is LGHNA and CDR2 is YSLEER. The ends were cut back, 0 bases at V and 1 base at J, with 9 bases in the middle. CDR3 size: 15 residues. CDR3 coding DNA: TGCGCCAGCAGCCAAGAGGAGCGCGGCCAAGAGACCCAGTACTTC. Protein: CASSQEERGQETQYF.

Notes on this clone: This sample also contains other DNA sequences that code for the same CDR3. The chain joins TRBV4-3 to TRBJ2-1; weak D call: TRBD2 (5 bases). This CDR3 contains 15 residues. Germline V gene lookup returns CDR1 LGHNA and CDR2 YSLEER. The CDR3 DNA follows: TGCGCTACCGTTGATAGACTACTCTCCTACAATGAGCAGTTCTTC. It codes for CATVDRLLSYNEQFF.

This chain links TRBV6-6 with TRBJ2-7, with D tentatively TRBD1 (6 bases). The CDR3 loop spans 12 amino acids. CDR1 and CDR2 from the germline V gene are MNHNY and SVGAGI (reference sequence). Trimming cost V 6 bases and J 6 bases, with 12 bases left between them. In nucleotides, the CDR3 is TGTGCCAGCAGCCCTGTAGGGGGCGAGCAGTACTTC. Its translation is CASSPVGGEQYF.

The chain couples TRBV27 to TRBJ1-1; D ambiguous. The CDR3 contains 14 residues. From germline, CDR1 is MNHEY and CDR2 SMNVEV (reference sequence). The V gene lost 3 bases and the J gene lost 0 bases, with 8 bases spanning the gap. The CDR3 region is CASSLARMNTEAFF. The CDR3 DNA reads as TGTGCCAGCAGTTTGGCGAGGATGAACACTGAAGCTTTCTTT.

V gene TRBV25-1 combines with J gene TRBJ1-4; D not resolved. The CDR3 contains 16 residues. The V end was cut by 6 bases, the J end by 0 bases, with 14 bases between. Germline V gene lookup returns CDR1 MGHDK and CDR2 SYGVNS. The CDR3 is CASSVGQAATNEKLFF. CDR3 in DNA: TGTGCCAGCAGCGTAGGGCAGGCAGCAACTAATGAAAAACTGTTTTTT.

The chain joins TRBV6-1 to TRBJ1-2; 8 bases map to TRBD1. The germline gives CDR1 MNHNS, CDR2 SASEGT. The CDR3 runs 13 residues. Unmatched junction bases numbered 7, after V lost 6 bases and J lost 7 bases. The CDR3 region is CASSAQQGVGYTF. CDR3 nucleotides: TGTGCCAGCAGCGCCCAACAGGGGGTTGGCTACACCTTC.

The CDR3 region has the DNA TGCGCCAGCAGTGTGATAGGTCCATCAGTTTATAGCAATCAGCCCCAGCATTTT. It translates to CASSVIGPSVYSNQPQHF. The chain recombines TRBV10-1 with TRBJ1-5; D gene uncertain. The V and J ends lost 4 bases and 0 bases respectively, with 19 bases between them. Per the germline V gene, CDR1 is WNHNN and CDR2 is SYGVQD (reference sequence). This CDR3 has 18 residues.

This clone was detected a few times. The rearrangement links TRBV5-6 to TRBJ2-7, with D possibly being TRBD2 (6 bases). The length of the CDR3 is 14 residues. V shed 0 bases and J shed 6 bases, with 13 bases lying between them. Germline CDR1 reads SGHDT; CDR2 reads YYEEEE. The CDR3 loop is CASSLGGGPREQYF. CDR3 coding DNA: TGTGCCAGCAGCTTGGGGGGAGGCCCCCGCGAGCAGTACTTC.

The chain recombines TRBV6-1 with TRBJ1-1; D is unresolved. The V gene's germline CDR1 is MNHNS and CDR2 SASEGT. The CDR3 extends over 13 amino acids. The V and J ends lost 4 bases and 1 base respectively, with 7 bases between them. The DNA of the CDR3 is TGTGCCAGCAGTGTACAACAGAACACTGAAGCTTTCTTT. Encoded protein: CASSVQQNTEAFF.

The J gene is TRBJ2-7, the V gene TRBV19; TRBD2 aligns across 10 bases. Germline CDR1 reads LNHDA; CDR2 reads SQIVND (reference sequence). With V trimmed by 2 bases and J by 2 bases, 0 bases remained unmatched. The CDR3 has 14 amino acids. The CDR3 region is CASSITSGAYEQYF. The CDR3 region has the DNA TGTGCCAGTAGTATAACTAGCGGGGCCTACGAGCAGTACTTC.

The chain links TRBV5-1 to TRBJ2-2, with 7 bases identical to TRBD2. CDR1 is SGHRS and CDR2 is YFSETQ in the germline V gene. V dropped 4 bases and J dropped 5; count of bases not matched to a gene: 11. This CDR3 contains 16 residues. The CDR3 here is CASSPLTGGETGELFF. The CDR3 DNA follows: TGCGCCAGCAGCCCCCTGACTGGGGGGGAAACCGGGGAGCTGTTTTTT.